This T cell receptor (beta chain) was sequenced in a study of cytomegalovirus exposure and HLA in healthy donors. The protocol was immunoSEQ multiplex PCR, while the TCRdb copy is restricted to in-frame clones and leaves out a portion. The repertoire holds 200,000 or so clones, with about 90% as singletons. This TCR derives from a woman between 18 and 29 years old in good health and CMV-seronegative. Source material: PBMCs.

This chain's CDR3 is CAIGGLVGDEQFF. In DNA, the CDR3 is TGTGCCATCGGGGGACTAGTGGGGGATGAGCAGTTCTTC. The chain is built from TRBV10-3 and TRBJ2-1, with TRBD2 matching over 8 bases. CDR1 is ENHRY and CDR2 is SYGVKD in the germline V gene. V was pared by 8 bases and J by 8 bases, with 8 bases of the junction left unmatched. CDR3 size: 13 residues.